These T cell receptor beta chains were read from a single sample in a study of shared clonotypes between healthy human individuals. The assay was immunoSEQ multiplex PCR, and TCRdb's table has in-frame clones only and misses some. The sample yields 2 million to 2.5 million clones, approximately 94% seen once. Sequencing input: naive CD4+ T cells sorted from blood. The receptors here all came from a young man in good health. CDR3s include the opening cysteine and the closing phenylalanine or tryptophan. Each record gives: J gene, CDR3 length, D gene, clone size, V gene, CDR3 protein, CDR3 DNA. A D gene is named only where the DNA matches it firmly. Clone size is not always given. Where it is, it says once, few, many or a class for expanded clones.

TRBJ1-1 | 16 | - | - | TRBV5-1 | CASSLGEGTMNTEAFF | TGCGCCAGCAGCTTGGGGGAGGGAACTATGAACACTGAAGCTTTCTTT
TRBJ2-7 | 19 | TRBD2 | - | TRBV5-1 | CASSPGWGGPSGRVDEQYF | TGCGCCAGCAGCCCGGGATGGGGCGGCCCTAGCGGGAGGGTGGACGAGCAGTACTTC
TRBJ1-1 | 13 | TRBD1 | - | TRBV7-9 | CASTAGGNAEAFF | TGTGCCAGCACGGCAGGGGGCAACGCTGAAGCTTTCTTT
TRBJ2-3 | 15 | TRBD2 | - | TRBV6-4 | CASSISGPNTDTQYF | TGTGCCAGCAGTATTAGCGGGCCCAACACAGATACGCAGTATTTT
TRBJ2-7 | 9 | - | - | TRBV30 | CAWSQAQYF | TGTGCCTGGAGTCAGGCGCAGTACTTC
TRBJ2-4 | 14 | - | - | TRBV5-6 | CASSLWQLLNIQYF | TGTGCCAGCAGCTTGTGGCAGCTTCTAAACATTCAGTACTTC
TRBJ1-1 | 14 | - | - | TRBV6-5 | CASRRDPWNTEAFF | TGTGCCAGCAGAAGGGACCCTTGGAACACTGAAGCTTTCTTT
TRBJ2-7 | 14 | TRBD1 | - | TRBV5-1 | CASSSQGATYEQYF | TGCGCCAGCAGCTCACAGGGGGCTACCTACGAGCAGTACTTC
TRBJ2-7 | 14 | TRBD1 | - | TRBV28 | CASRKQGLVYEQYF | TGTGCCAGCAGGAAACAGGGGTTGGTCTACGAGCAGTACTTC
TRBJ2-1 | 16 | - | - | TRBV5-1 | CASSLAGQGQGNEQFF | TGCGCCAGCAGCTTGGCCGGACAAGGGCAAGGCAATGAGCAGTTCTTC
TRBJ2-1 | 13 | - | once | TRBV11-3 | CASSLAGYNEQFF | TGTGCCAGCAGCTTAGCGGGCTACAATGAGCAGTTCTTC
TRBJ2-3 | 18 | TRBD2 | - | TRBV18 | CASSPASGGAFGTDTQYF | TGTGCCAGCTCACCCGCTAGCGGGGGGGCGTTCGGCACAGATACGCAGTATTTT
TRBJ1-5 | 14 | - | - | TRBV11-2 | CASSLWGRDQPQHF | TGTGCCAGCAGCTTGTGGGGGCGCGATCAGCCCCAGCATTTT
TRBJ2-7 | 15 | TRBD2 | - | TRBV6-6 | CASRTGSGNSYEQYF | TGTGCCAGCAGAACGGGTAGCGGGAACTCCTACGAGCAGTACTTC
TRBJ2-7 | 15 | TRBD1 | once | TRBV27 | CASSLWGTGSLEQYF | TGTGCCAGCAGTTTATGGGGGACAGGGAGTTTAGAGCAGTACTTC